This T cell receptor beta chain was identified during a study of T cells in Graves' hyperthyroidism and ophthalmopathy. TCR beta CDR3 region amplification was performed from RNA transcripts. RT-PCR in the first round (using the HTBI primer set) targeted the TCR CDR3. TCRdb analysed the multiplex PCR reads with MiXCR anew, one entry per CDR3 protein. The table has about 660,000 distinct CDR3 sequences, over 40% seen once. The CDR3 is 8 residues long. Germline lookup yields CDR1 PRHDT and CDR2 FYEKMQ (reference sequence). V dropped 8 bases and J dropped 15 bases, with 8 bases sitting between them. This TCR came from an adult man with Graves' disease, either hyperthyroidism or ophthalmopathy (not recorded which). Sequenced sample: peripheral blood or thyroid tissue (not recorded which). The rearrangement links TRBV13 to TRBJ1-5; D unclear. CDR3 DNA: TGTGCCAGCGCCCTGGGGCATTTT. This gives the protein CASALGHF. The full variable domain, its missing parts supplied by reference TRBV13 and TRBJ1-5, is AAGVIQSPRHLIKEKRETATLKCYPIPRHDTVYWYQQGPGQDPQFLISFYEKMQSDKGSIPDRFSAQQFSDYHSELNMSSLELGDSALYFCASALGHFGDGTRLSIL.